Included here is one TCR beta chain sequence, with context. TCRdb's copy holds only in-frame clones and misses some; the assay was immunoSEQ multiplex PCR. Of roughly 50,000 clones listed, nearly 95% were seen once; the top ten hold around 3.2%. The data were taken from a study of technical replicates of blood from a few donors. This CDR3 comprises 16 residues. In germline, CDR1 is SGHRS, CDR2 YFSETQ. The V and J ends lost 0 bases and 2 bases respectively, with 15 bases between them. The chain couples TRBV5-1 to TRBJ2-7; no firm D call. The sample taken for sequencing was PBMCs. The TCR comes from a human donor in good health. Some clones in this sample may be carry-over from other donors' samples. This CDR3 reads CASSLDAASRPYEQYF. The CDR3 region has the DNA TGCGCCAGCAGCTTGGATGCGGCCTCGAGGCCCTACGAGCAGTACTTC.